The table lists the clone carrying this TCR beta chain with a count of one. Its antigen is currently unknown. The record originates from a study of shared clonotypes between healthy human individuals. V shed 0 bases and J shed 9 bases, with 15 bases lying between them. This CDR3 is built from 15 residues. From germline, CDR1 is LNHNV and CDR2 YYDKDF (reference sequence). Under the authors' procedure: Filtering differed, since immunoSEQ gave only junction sequences and no quality scores. Sequencing was performed with immunoSEQ multiplex PCR; in TCRdb, only in-frame clones are kept and a portion is missing. Clonal size and the V and J genes are those of that table, whereas D and trimming came from the DNA. The sample has about 2.2 million clones; 93% are singletons. Findings and caveats of the study: The authors expected sequencing depth to affect clonotype sharing among donors.

Naive CD8 cells were CD45RO-negative, positively selected for CCR7, excluding terminally differentiated effector memory CD45RA+ cells. Everyone who donated was a Caucasian adult who lived in Nashville, Tennessee. The receptor comes from a man younger than 35 in good health. Some clones in this sample may be carry-over from other donors' samples. Material for sequencing was naive CD8+ T cells from PBMCs. The rearrangement joins TRBV15 to TRBJ2-1; D unresolved. This chain's CDR3 is CATSRDRSLGVEQFF. Here the CDR3 DNA reads TGTGCCACCAGCAGAGATCGATCACTTGGGGTTGAGCAGTTCTTC.